The rows below give T cell receptor beta chains drawn from one sample of a study of blood T cell repertoires in COVID-19. TCRdb's table, derived via immunoSEQ multiplex PCR, lists solely in-frame clones and lacks some. The repertoire consists of roughly 120,000 clones, with approximately 87% occurring once and the leading ten covering under 3%. The material sequenced was peripheral blood. These receptors were collected from a man younger than 40 with acute or convalescent COVID-19. Each CDR3 is given with its conserved first and last residue. The D gene is left open where the match is weak. Clone size appears in some rows only: once, few, many, or a class for an expanded clone.

j_call	v_call	d_call	clone_size	cdr3_nt	cdr3_aa
TRBJ1-5	TRBV21-1	-	-	TGTGCCAGCAGCAACCTCGGCAATCAGCCCCAGCATTTT	CASSNLGNQPQHF
TRBJ2-3	TRBV9	-	-	TGTGCCAGCAGCGTAGTGGCCGGCGACACCACAGATACGCAGTATTTT	CASSVVAGDTTDTQYF
TRBJ1-4	TRBV4-3	-	-	TGCGCCAGCAGCCAAGACGGCCAGGGATCCAATGAAAAACTGTTTTTT	CASSQDGQGSNEKLFF
TRBJ2-4	TRBV6-2/TRBV6-3	TRBD1	-	TGTGCCAGCAGTTACTCGATGGGCCAGGGGGTGGCCAAAAACATTCAGTACTTC	CASSYSMGQGVAKNIQYF
TRBJ1-1	TRBV5-4	-	-	TGTGCCAGCAGCTCCGGGACACGTGCTTTCTTT	CASSSGTRAFF
TRBJ1-3	TRBV2	-	-	TGTGCCAGCAGTGAGTGGGCCTCTGGAAACACCATATATTTT	CASSEWASGNTIYF
TRBJ1-2	TRBV7-8	TRBD1	-	TGTGCCAGCAGCTCAGACAGGGTTACTAACTATGGCTACACCTTC	CASSSDRVTNYGYTF
TRBJ2-3	TRBV27	TRBD1	-	TGTGCCAGCAGTTTCCCGCCGGGACAGGGCGCAGATACGCAGTATTTT	CASSFPPGQGADTQYF
TRBJ1-3	TRBV30	-	-	TGTGCCTGGAGTGTACCGGGGGGGCTGGCTGGAAACACCATATATTTT	CAWSVPGGLAGNTIYF
TRBJ1-5	TRBV28	-	-	TGTGCCAGCAGTTTATATTTATATGGGCAGATCAATCAGCCCCAGCATTTT	CASSLYLYGQINQPQHF
TRBJ2-1	TRBV7-8	TRBD2	-	TGTGCCAGCAGCTTGACTAGCGGGAGGGCTTCCTCCTACAATGAGCAGTTCTTC	CASSLTSGRASSYNEQFF
TRBJ1-3	TRBV3-1/TRBV3-2	-	few	TGTGCCAGCAGCCAGTTGGGGCACCTCTCTGGAAACACCATATATTTT	CASSQLGHLSGNTIYF
TRBJ2-1	TRBV5-6	TRBD1	-	TGTGCCAGCAGCTTGGAGACAGGGTGGGCAATCGATGAGCAGTTCTTC	CASSLETGWAIDEQFF
TRBJ2-7	TRBV27	-	-	TGTGCCAGCAGTCGAGCCGGGATAAGGTATCCCGAGCAGTACTTC	CASSRAGIRYPEQYF
TRBJ1-2	TRBV7-2	-	-	TGTGCCAGCAGCTTAATCCTGGGCCTTACTGAAGATGGCTACACCTTC	CASSLILGLTEDGYTF
TRBJ2-5	TRBV11-1	-	-	TGTGCCAGCAGCTTCGACAGATCAGAGACCCAGTACTTC	CASSFDRSETQYF
TRBJ2-1	TRBV19	-	-	TGTGCCAGTAGTCCAGGTTTTAGTGTGCAGTTCTTC	CASSPGFSVQFF
TRBJ1-1	TRBV2	-	-	TGTGCCAGCAGACCGGGGAACACTGAAGCTTTCTTT	CASRPGNTEAFF
TRBJ1-2	TRBV6-2/TRBV6-3	-	-	TGTGCCAGCAGTCCACGTTTTGGACAGTCTTTTAACTATGGCTACACCTTC	CASSPRFGQSFNYGYTF
TRBJ1-2	TRBV2	TRBD1	-	TGTGCCAGCAGTGACAACAGGGGGCGCGGCTACACCTTC	CASSDNRGRGYTF
TRBJ1-2	TRBV27	-	-	TGTGCCAGCAGTTTTGACAGTCATCACTATGGCTACACCTTC	CASSFDSHHYGYTF
TRBJ2-5	TRBV27	TRBD2	-	TGTGCCAGCAGTTTTGCTAGCGGGGGGGCAGAGACCCAGTACTTC	CASSFASGGAETQYF
TRBJ2-3	TRBV18	TRBD2	-	TGTGCCAGCTCACCGGGGACTAGCGGTACGCAGTATTTT	CASSPGTSGTQYF
TRBJ2-6	TRBV11-2	-	-	TGTGCCAGCAGTTCCATTGACTCCTTCTCTGGGGCCAACGTCCTGACTTTC	CASSSIDSFSGANVLTF
TRBJ2-1	TRBV6-2/TRBV6-3	-	few	TGTGCCAGCAGTTACTTTCCAGGGGAGTACAATGAGCAGTTCTTC	CASSYFPGEYNEQFF
TRBJ1-1	TRBV6-4	-	-	TGTGCCAGCAGTGCGGAGGAAACGAACACTGAAGCTTTCTTT	CASSAEETNTEAFF
TRBJ1-1	TRBV5-1	TRBD1	-	TGCGCCAGCAGCCCATCCGGGACAGGGCGGACTGAAGCTTTCTTT	CASSPSGTGRTEAFF
TRBJ1-2	TRBV5-1	-	-	TGCGCCAGCAGCACAGGACAGATGGTATATGGCTACACCTTC	CASSTGQMVYGYTF
TRBJ1-2	TRBV18	-	-	TGTGCCAGCTCACGTGAGAGCGCTAACTATGGCTACACCTTC	CASSRESANYGYTF
TRBJ1-6	TRBV4-1	-	few	TGCGCCAGCAGCCAAGACGGTCGCGCACGGTCCAATTCACCCCTCCACTTT	CASSQDGRARSNSPLHF
TRBJ1-5	TRBV19	-	-	TGTGCCAGTAGTCCAGGTAGTCAGCCCCAGCATTTT	CASSPGSQPQHF
TRBJ2-7	TRBV6-5	TRBD1	-	TGTGCCAGCAGGAGGGGGACAGGGGTCGTGGGCGAGCAGTACTTC	CASRRGTGVVGEQYF
TRBJ2-3	TRBV5-5	TRBD1	-	TGTGCCAGCAGCTTAGACAGGGCTGGAGATACGCAGTATTTT	CASSLDRAGDTQYF
TRBJ2-7	TRBV2	-	-	TGTGCCAGCAGTGAAGCTACCCGGGACTCACGAACCTACGAGCAGTACTTC	CASSEATRDSRTYEQYF
TRBJ2-3	TRBV6-4	TRBD2	many	TGTGCCAGCAGTGAGCGGGAGGCCCCAGATACGCAGTATTTT	CASSEREAPDTQYF
TRBJ2-3	TRBV11-3	TRBD2	-	TGTGCCAGCCGGGGGGAGAGCACAGATACGCAGTATTTT	CASRGESTDTQYF
TRBJ1-3	TRBV15	-	-	TGTGCCACCAGCAAACAGGTTGGAAACACCATATATTTT	CATSKQVGNTIYF
TRBJ2-1	TRBV6-2/TRBV6-3	-	-	TGTGCCAGCAGTTACCTACAGTACAATGAGCAGTTCTTC	CASSYLQYNEQFF
TRBJ2-1	TRBV12-5	TRBD2	-	TGTGCTAGTGGTTACCCTGTAGCGGGGGGGCCCTACAATGAGCAGTTCTTC	CASGYPVAGGPYNEQFF
TRBJ2-1	TRBV7-3	TRBD2	-	TGTGCCAGCAGCTCCACGGGGGGGTCCTACAATGAGCAGTTCTTC	CASSSTGGSYNEQFF
TRBJ1-1	TRBV6-6	TRBD1	-	TGTGCCAGCAGCTTAGGACAGGGGGCAGGTAACACTGAAGCTTTCTTT	CASSLGQGAGNTEAFF
TRBJ1-2	TRBV3-1/TRBV3-2	-	once	TGTGCCAGCAGCCAAGTACGGGGGGCTGGCTACACCTTC	CASSQVRGAGYTF
TRBJ1-2	TRBV7-2	-	-	TGTGCCAGCAGCTTATCCGGGGAAGGCTATGGCTACACCTTC	CASSLSGEGYGYTF
TRBJ2-5	TRBV14	-	-	TGTGCCAGCAGCCAAGATAGTGTACAAGAGACCCAGTACTTC	CASSQDSVQETQYF
TRBJ2-5	TRBV14	-	-	TGTGCCAGCAGCCAAGATTTATATTCGAGATTGGAGACCCAGTACTTC	CASSQDLYSRLETQYF
TRBJ2-3	TRBV10-3	-	-	TGTGCCATCAGCCCCCCCGATTCGGTTACGCAGTATTTT	CAISPPDSVTQYF
TRBJ1-1	TRBV19	-	few	TGTGCCAGTAGCTTATTTCCGGGACAAGGGGTTGGGAACACTGAAGCTTTCTTT	CASSLFPGQGVGNTEAFF
TRBJ2-3	TRBV7-3	-	-	TGTGCCAGCAGCTTAACGTTGGCAGGGGGCACAGATACGCAGTATTTT	CASSLTLAGGTDTQYF
TRBJ2-1	TRBV6-5	-	few	TGTGCCAGCATGGTGGGCGAGTACAATGAGCAGTTCTTC	CASMVGEYNEQFF
TRBJ2-5	TRBV5-1	-	-	TGCGCCAGCAGCTTTCGACCTCGGGAGCTGGGAGAGACCCAGTACTTC	CASSFRPRELGETQYF
TRBJ1-3	TRBV4-1	TRBD1	once	TGCGCCAGCAGCCAGATGGGGGACAGGGCTGTTAGCACCATATATTTT	CASSQMGDRAVSTIYF
TRBJ2-3	TRBV4-3	-	-	TGCGCCAGCAGCCAAGGGTTTGACAGGAGCACAGATACGCAGTATTTT	CASSQGFDRSTDTQYF